This TCR beta chain was sequenced during a study of shared clonotypes between healthy human individuals. Background on the study: Every donor yielded three CD4 naive, three CD4 memory, two CD8 naive and one CD8 memory plate.

The CDR3 consists of 13 residues. J was trimmed by 6 bases and V by 3 bases; bases with no gene match: 3. The germline CDR1 and CDR2 sequences are SGDLS and YYNGEE. The authors distributed each subset's genomic DNA evenly over several immunoSEQ plates. Only in-frame clones appear in the TCRdb table, and some are missing; sequencing was by immunoSEQ multiplex PCR. The sample has about 1.1 million clones, 78% seen once; the top ten hold more than 0.45%. A split of CD4+ cells into CD45RA+ naive and CD45RA-negative memory subsets was performed. The material sequenced was memory CD4+ T cells from PBMCs. Subset defined: CD45RA-negative fraction. The chain joins TRBV9 to TRBJ1-2; 9 nucleotides line up with TRBD1. The source is a man between 18 and 29 years old in good health. Some clones in this sample may be carry-over from other donors' samples. The CDR3 loop is CASSARDRDGYTF. The CDR3 DNA follows: TGTGCCAGCAGCGCCCGGGACAGGGATGGCTACACCTTC.